This paragraph reports one TCR beta chain. The authors' processing: It was from reference gene primer amplification that nucleated cell counts were estimated. Some clones are missing from TCRdb's copy, which holds only in-frame ones; the method was immunoSEQ multiplex PCR. Clone size and V and J calls were adopted from that table, with D and trimming inferred from the DNA. Of about 240,000 clones in the sample, roughly 80% are singletons; the top ten hold roughly 9.6%. This CDR3 is 17 amino acids long. Germline values: CDR1 SGHTA, CDR2 FQGNSA. Trimming at V came to 1 base and at J to 1 base, leaving 4 bases not matched to a gene. The data belong to a study of blood T cell repertoires in COVID-19. Study details: Samples taken during acute and convalescent COVID-19 were collected in the United States, Italy and Spain. T cells, B-cell-depleted T cells, or PBMCs supplied cDNA or gDNA.

This chain uses TRBV7-2 with TRBJ2-1; 10 bases align to TRBD2. Sequenced sample: peripheral blood. This receptor was obtained from a woman aged 80 or older with acute or convalescent COVID-19. DNA for the CDR3: TGTGCCAGCAGCTTAGGAATAGCGGGGGGATCCTACAATGAGCAGTTCTTC. It is translated as CASSLGIAGGSYNEQFF.